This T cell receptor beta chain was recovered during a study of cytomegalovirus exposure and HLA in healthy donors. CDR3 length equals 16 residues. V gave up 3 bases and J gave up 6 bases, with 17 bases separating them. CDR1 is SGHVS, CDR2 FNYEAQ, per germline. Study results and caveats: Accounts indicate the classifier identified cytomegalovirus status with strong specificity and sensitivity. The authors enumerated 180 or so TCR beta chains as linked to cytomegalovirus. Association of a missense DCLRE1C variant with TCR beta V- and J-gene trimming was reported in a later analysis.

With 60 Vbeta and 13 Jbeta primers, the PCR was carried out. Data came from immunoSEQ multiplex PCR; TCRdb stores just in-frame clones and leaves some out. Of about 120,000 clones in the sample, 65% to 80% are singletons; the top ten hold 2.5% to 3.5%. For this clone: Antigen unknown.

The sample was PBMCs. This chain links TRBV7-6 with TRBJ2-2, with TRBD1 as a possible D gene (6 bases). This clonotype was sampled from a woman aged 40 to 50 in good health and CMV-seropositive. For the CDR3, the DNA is TGTGCCAGCAGCTTTGCGACAGGACTTAGCGCCGGGGAGCTGTTTTTT. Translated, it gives CASSFATGLSAGELFF.